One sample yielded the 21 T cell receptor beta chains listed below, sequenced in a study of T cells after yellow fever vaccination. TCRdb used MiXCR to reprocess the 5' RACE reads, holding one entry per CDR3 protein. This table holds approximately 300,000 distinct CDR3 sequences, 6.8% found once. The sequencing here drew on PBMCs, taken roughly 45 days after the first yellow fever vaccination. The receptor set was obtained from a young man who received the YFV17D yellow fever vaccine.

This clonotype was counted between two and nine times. CDR3 nucleotide sequence: TGTGCCAGCAGTTTAGCTGGGGGCTCTGAAGCTTTCTTT. It yields the protein CASSLAGGSEAFF. The rearrangement joins TRBV12-3 or TRBV12-4 to TRBJ1-1; possibly TRBD1 for D (6 bases). The CDR3 covers 13 residues. V lost 0 bases, J lost 6 bases, and 8 bases lay in between.

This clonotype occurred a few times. The CDR3 DNA is TGTGCCAGCAGCCAAATCGGGGGTTCCTACGAGCAGTACGTC. The encoded protein is CASSQIGGSYEQYV. The chain is built from TRBV7-9 and TRBJ2-7, with D possibly TRBD2 on 6 matching bases. The CDR3 totals 14 residues. The V gene's germline CDR1 is SEHNR and CDR2 FQNEAQ (reference sequence). The V and J ends lost 5 bases and 1 base respectively, with 12 bases between them.

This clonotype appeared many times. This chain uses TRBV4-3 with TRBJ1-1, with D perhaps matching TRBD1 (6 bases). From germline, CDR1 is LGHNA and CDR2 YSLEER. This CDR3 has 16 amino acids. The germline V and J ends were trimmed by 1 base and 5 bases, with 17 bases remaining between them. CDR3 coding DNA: TGCGCCAGCAGCCAAGTGGGGTTTGGGGGCCGGACTGAAGCTTTCTTT. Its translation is CASSQVGFGGRTEAFF.

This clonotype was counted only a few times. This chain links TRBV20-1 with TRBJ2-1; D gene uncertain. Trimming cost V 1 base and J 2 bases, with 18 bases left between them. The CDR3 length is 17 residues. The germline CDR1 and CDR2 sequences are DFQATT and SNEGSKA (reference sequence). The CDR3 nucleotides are TGCAGTGCTAGAGCCCCCGCCGGGCAGAACACCTACAATGAGCAGTTCTTC. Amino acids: CSARAPAGQNTYNEQFF.

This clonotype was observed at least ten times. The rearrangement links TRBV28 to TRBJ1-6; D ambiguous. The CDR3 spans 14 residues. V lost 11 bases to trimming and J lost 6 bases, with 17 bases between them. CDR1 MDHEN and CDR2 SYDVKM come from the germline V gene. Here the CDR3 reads CAGCDTGSNSPLHF. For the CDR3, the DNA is TGTGCCGGCTGCGATACGGGGAGTAATTCACCCCTCCACTTT.

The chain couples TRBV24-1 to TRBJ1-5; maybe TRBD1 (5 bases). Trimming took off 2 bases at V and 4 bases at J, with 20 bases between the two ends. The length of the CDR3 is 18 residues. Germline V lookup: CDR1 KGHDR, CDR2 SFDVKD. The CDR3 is CATSDWWQGNFWNQPQHF. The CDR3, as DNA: TGTGCCACCAGTGATTGGTGGCAGGGAAATTTTTGGAATCAGCCCCAGCATTTT.

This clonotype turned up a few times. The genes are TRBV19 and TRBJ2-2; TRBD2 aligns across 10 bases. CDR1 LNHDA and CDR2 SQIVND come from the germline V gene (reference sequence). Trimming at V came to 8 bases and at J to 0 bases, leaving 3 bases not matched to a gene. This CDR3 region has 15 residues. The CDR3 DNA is TGTGCCAGTTCTAGCGGGGGCGCGAACACCGGGGAGCTGTTTTTT. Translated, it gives CASSSGGANTGELFF.

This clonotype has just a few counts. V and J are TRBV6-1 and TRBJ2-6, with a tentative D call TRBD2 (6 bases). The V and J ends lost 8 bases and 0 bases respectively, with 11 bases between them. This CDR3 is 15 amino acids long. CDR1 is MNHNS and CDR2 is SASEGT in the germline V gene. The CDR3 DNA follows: TGTGCCAGCCGAGCGGGTACCTCTGGGGCCAACGTCCTGACTTTC. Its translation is CASRAGTSGANVLTF.

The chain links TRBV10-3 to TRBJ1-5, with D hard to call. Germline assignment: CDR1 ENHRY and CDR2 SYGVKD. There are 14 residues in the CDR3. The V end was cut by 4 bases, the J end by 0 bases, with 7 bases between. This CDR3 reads CAISVTDSNQPQHF. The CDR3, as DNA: TGTGCCATCAGTGTCACAGATAGCAATCAGCCCCAGCATTTT.

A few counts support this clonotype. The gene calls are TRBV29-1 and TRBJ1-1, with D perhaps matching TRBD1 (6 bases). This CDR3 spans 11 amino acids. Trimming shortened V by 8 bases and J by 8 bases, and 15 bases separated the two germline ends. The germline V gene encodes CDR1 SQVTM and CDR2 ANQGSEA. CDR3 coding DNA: TGCAGCACGACTCGGGGGCCCGAAGCTTTCTTT. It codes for CSTTRGPEAFF.

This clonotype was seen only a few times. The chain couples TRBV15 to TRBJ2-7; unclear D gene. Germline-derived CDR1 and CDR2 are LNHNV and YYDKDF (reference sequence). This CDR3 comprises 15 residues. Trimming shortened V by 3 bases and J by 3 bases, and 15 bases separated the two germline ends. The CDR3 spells CATSSGNPGYYEQYV. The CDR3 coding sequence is TGTGCCACCAGCAGTGGGAACCCGGGCTACTACGAGCAGTACGTC.

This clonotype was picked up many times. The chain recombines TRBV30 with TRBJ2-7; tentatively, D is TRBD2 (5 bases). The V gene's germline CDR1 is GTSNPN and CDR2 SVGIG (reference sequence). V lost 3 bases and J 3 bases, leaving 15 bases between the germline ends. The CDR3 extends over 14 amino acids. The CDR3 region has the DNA TGTGCCTGGAGACCCCCGGGGTCCTACTACGAGCAGTACTTC. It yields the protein CAWRPPGSYYEQYF.

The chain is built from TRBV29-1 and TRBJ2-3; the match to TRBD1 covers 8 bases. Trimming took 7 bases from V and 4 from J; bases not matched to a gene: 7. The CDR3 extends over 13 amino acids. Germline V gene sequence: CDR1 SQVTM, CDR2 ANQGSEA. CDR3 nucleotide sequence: TGCAGCGCCTACAGGGGGGAGGCAGATACGCAGTATTTT. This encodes CSAYRGEADTQYF.

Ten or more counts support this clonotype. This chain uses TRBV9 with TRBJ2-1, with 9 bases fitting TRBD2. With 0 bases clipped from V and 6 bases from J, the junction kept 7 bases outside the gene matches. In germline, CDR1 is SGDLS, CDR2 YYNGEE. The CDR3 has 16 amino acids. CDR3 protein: CASSVVGGGALNEQFF. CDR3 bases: TGTGCCAGCAGCGTAGTAGGCGGGGGGGCCCTCAATGAGCAGTTCTTC.

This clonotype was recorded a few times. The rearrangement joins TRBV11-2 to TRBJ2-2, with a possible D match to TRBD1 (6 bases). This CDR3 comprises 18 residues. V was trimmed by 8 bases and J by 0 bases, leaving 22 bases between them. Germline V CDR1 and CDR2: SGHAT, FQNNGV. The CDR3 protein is CASPPPGHHSANTGELFF. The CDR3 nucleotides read TGTGCCAGCCCCCCCCCGGGACACCATTCCGCGAACACCGGGGAGCTGTTTTTT.

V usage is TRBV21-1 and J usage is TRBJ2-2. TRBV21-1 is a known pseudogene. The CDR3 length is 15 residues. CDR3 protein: CASSNRSKDTGELFF. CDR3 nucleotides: TGTGCCAGCAGCAACAGGTCTAAGGACACCGGGGAGCTGTTTTTT.

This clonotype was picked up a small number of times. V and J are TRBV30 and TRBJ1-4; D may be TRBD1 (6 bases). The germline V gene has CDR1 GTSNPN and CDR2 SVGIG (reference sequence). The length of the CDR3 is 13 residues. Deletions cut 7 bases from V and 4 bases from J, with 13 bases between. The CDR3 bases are TGTGCCTCGACCCAGGGGCTTAATGAAAAACTGTTTTTT. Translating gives CASTQGLNEKLFF.

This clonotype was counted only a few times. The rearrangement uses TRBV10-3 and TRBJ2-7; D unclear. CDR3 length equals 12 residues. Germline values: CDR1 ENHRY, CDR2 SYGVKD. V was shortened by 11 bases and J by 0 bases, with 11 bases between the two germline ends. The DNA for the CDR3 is TGTGCCTTAGAAGCAAGCTCCTACGAGCAGTACGTC. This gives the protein CALEASSYEQYV.

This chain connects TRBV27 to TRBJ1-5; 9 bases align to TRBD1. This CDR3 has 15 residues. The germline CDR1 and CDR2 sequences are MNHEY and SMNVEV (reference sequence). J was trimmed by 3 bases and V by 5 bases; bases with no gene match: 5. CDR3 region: CASSPRTGDNQPQHF. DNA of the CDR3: TGTGCCAGCAGTCCCCGGACAGGGGACAATCAGCCCCAGCATTTT.

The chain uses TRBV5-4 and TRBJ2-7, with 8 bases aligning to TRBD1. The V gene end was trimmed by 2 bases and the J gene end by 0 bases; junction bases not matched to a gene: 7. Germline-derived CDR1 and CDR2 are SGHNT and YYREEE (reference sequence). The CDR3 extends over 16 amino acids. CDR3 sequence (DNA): TGTGCCAGCAGCTTTGATTACAGGGGGGACTCCTACGAGCAGTACTTC. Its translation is CASSFDYRGDSYEQYF.

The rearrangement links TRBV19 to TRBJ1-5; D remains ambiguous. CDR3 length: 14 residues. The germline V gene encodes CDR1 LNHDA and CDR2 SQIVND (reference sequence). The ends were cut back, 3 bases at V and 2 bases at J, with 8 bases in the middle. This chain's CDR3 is CASSIRAGNQPQHF. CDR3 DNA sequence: TGTGCCAGTAGTATTCGGGCCGGCAATCAGCCCCAGCATTTT. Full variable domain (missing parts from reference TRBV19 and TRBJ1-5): DGGITQSPKYLFRKEGQNVTLSCEQNLNHDAMYWYRQDPGQGLRLIYYSQIVNDFQKGDIAEGYSVSREKKESFPLTVTSAQKNPTAFYLCASSIRAGNQPQHFGDGTRLSIL.